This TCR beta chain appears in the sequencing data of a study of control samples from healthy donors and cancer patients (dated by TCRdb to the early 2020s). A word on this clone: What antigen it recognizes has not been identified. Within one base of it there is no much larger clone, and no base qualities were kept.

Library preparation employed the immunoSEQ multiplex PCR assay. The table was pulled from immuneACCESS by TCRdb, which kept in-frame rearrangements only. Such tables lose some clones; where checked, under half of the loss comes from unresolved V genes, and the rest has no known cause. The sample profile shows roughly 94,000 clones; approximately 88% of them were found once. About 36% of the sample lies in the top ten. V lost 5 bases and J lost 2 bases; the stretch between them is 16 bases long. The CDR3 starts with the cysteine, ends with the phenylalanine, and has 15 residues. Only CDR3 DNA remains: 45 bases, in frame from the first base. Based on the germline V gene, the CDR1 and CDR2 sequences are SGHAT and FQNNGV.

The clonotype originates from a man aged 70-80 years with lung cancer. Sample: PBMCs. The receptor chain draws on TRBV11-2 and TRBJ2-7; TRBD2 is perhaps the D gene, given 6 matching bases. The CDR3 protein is CASSPGDWLTYEQYF. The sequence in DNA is TGTGCCAGCAGCCCCGGGGACTGGCTAACCTACGAGCAGTACTTC.